This section outlines one T cell receptor (beta chain) sequence together with its context. The data stem from a study of blood T cell repertoires in COVID-19. Study information: Some COVID-19 samples were acute and others convalescent; all came from the United States, Italy and Spain.

In the source study's methods: Estimates of nucleated cell counts were drawn from the amplification of reference gene primers. Generated by immunoSEQ multiplex PCR, the TCRdb table keeps only in-frame clones and is missing some. The D gene and trimming were derived from the DNA, and the V and J assignments and clone size from that table. The profile covers 200,000 to 250,000 clones, with about nine tenths appearing a single time and more than 5.5% taken by the ten largest. Trimming left V 2 bases short and J 4 bases short, with 17 bases between. The CDR3 covers 16 residues. The source is a man aged 80 or over with acute or convalescent COVID-19. Sample: peripheral blood. The chain uses TRBV6-7 and TRBJ2-5; maybe TRBD2 (6 bases). TRBV6-7 is an open reading frame, and its role is uncertain. CDR3 protein: CASSYHHAGQGETQYF. The CDR3 bases are TGTGCCAGCAGTTACCACCACGCGGGGCAGGGAGAGACCCAGTACTTC.